One and the same sample provided the 28 T cell receptor beta chains below, sequenced in a study of blood T cell repertoires in COVID-19. The table came from immunoSEQ multiplex PCR; TCRdb's copy has only in-frame clones and leaves some out. The sample holds fewer than 350,000 clones, approximately 90% seen once. Sequences were obtained from peripheral blood. Receptor source: a woman under 40 with COVID-19, enrolled during active disease.

The chain is built from TRBV5-1 and TRBJ1-4; possible D gene TRBD1, 5 bases. The V gene's germline CDR1 is SGHRS and CDR2 YFSETQ. V was clipped by 4 bases and J by 5 bases, with 18 bases between them. The CDR3 is 16 amino acids. CDR3 nucleotide sequence: TGCGCCAGCAGCCCCCCAACGGGGGGTACAAATGAAAAACTGTTTTTT. It is translated as CASSPPTGGTNEKLFF.

The sample holds one count of this clone. V gene TRBV6-5 combines with J gene TRBJ1-2; 9 bases are shared with TRBD1. CDR1 and CDR2 (germline): MNHEY, SVGAGI. CDR3 length: 15 residues. J gave up 8 bases and V 1 base, and 8 bases lay outside the gene matches. CDR3 sequence reads: CASSYLGTGIRGYTF. The CDR3 DNA reads as TGTGCCAGCAGTTACTTAGGGACAGGGATTAGAGGCTACACCTTC.

This clone has only one observation. V is TRBV5-1 and J is TRBJ1-4; perhaps TRBD1 as D (6 bases). Germline-derived CDR1 and CDR2 are SGHRS and YFSETQ. The V end lost 0 bases, the J end lost 4 bases, and 10 bases lay between the germline ends. The CDR3 covers 15 residues. CDR3 bases: TGCGCCAGCAGCTTGGGGGGGACAAGTAATGAAAAACTGTTTTTT. It codes for CASSLGGTSNEKLFF.

This clone was detected only once. The chain carries TRBV30 and TRBJ2-7; the D gene is possibly TRBD1 (6 bases). CDR3 length equals 11 residues. CDR1 and CDR2 from the germline V gene are GTSNPN and SVGIG (reference sequence). This chain's CDR3 is CAWDTNYEQYF. As DNA, the CDR3 is TGTGCTTGGGACACAAACTACGAGCAGTACTTC.

The chain uses TRBV14 and TRBJ2-7; 8 bases fit TRBD1. The V gene's germline CDR1 is SGHDN and CDR2 FVKESK. This CDR3 comprises 14 residues. V gave up 11 bases and J gave up 0 bases; unmatched junction bases: 9. The CDR3 sequence is CAGDGQGISYEQYF. In nucleotides, the CDR3 is TGTGCCGGCGACGGACAGGGTATCTCCTACGAGCAGTACTTC.

The chain combines TRBV19 with TRBJ1-5; TRBD1 matches 8 bases. Germline V gives CDR1 LNHDA, CDR2 SQIVND (reference sequence). V was pared by 5 bases and J by 4 bases, with 7 bases of the junction left unmatched. CDR3 length: 15 residues. The CDR3 here is CASSRGQGPNQPQHF. DNA for the CDR3: TGTGCCAGTAGTCGAGGACAGGGCCCAAATCAGCCCCAGCATTTT.

This clone has only one observation. This chain uses TRBV6-5 with TRBJ1-2; 7 nucleotides agree with TRBD1. The CDR3 length is 15 residues. CDR1 is MNHEY, CDR2 SVGAGI, per germline. J gave up 6 bases and V 7 bases, and 14 bases lay outside the gene matches. The CDR3 DNA follows: TGTGCCAGCACAGACAGGGATTTGGGTAGGAATGGCTACACCTTC. Protein sequence: CASTDRDLGRNGYTF.

This chain connects TRBV2 to TRBJ1-1; D may be TRBD1 (5 bases). CDR1 SNHLY and CDR2 FYNNEI come from the germline V gene. The CDR3 is 11 residues long. V was trimmed by 6 bases and J by 11 bases, leaving 13 bases between them. The CDR3 reads CASSADSDAFF. CDR3 nucleotide sequence: TGTGCCAGCAGCGCCGACAGTGACGCTTTCTTT.

This clone was picked up one time. The chain links TRBV5-1 to TRBJ2-7, with 13 bases lining up with TRBD2. The CDR3 is 16 amino acids. V shed 4 bases, J shed 6 bases, and the junction held 10 bases outside the gene matches. The germline V gene has CDR1 SGHRS and CDR2 YFSETQ. The CDR3 region is CASSLTSGGVPSEQYF. The CDR3 nucleotides are TGCGCCAGCAGCCTTACTAGCGGGGGGGTCCCCAGCGAGCAGTACTTC.

The DNA for the CDR3 is TGTGCCAGCAGCCTTAGGCGACTTTCACCTAATTCACCCCTCCACTTT. Amino acids: CASSLRRLSPNSPLHF. The chain is built from TRBV7-2 and TRBJ1-6, with D unclear. Trimming cost V 5 bases and J 6 bases, with 17 bases left between them. Germline lookup yields CDR1 SGHTA and CDR2 FQGNSA. The CDR3 sequence is 16 residues long. Drawing the rest from reference TRBV7-2 and TRBJ1-6, the complete variable domain is GAGVSQSPSNKVTEKGKDVELRCDPISGHTALYWYRQSLGQGLEFLIYFQGNSAPDKSGLPSDRFSAERTGGSVSTLTIQRTQQEDSAVYLCASSLRRLSPNSPLHFGNGTRLTVT.

This rearrangement joins TRBV5-1 to TRBJ1-2; tentatively, D is TRBD1 (6 bases). CDR3 length: 13 residues. CDR1 is SGHRS, CDR2 YFSETQ, per germline. V dropped 4 bases and J dropped 3 bases, with 10 bases sitting between them. CDR3 sequence reads: CASSEQGDYGYTF. CDR3 nucleotide sequence: TGCGCCAGCAGCGAACAGGGTGACTATGGCTACACCTTC. Complete variable domain (other parts from reference TRBV5-1 and TRBJ1-2): KAGVTQTPRYLIKTRGQQVTLSCSPISGHRSVSWYQQTPGQGLQFLFEYFSETQRNKGNFPGRFSGRQFSNSRSEMNVSTLELGDSALYLCASSEQGDYGYTFGSGTRLTVV.

This chain links TRBV27 with TRBJ2-7, with D hard to call. Germline loops: CDR1 MNHEY, CDR2 SMNVEV (reference sequence). Trimming took off 5 bases at V and 0 bases at J, with 11 bases between the two ends. The CDR3 runs to 14 residues. CDR3 bases: TGTGCCAGCAGTCTTAGTAGCATCTCCTACGAGCAGTACTTC. This codes for CASSLSSISYEQYF.

V and J are TRBV9 and TRBJ1-2; D possibly corresponds to TRBD1 (5 bases). Germline V gene lookup returns CDR1 SGDLS and CDR2 YYNGEE. The CDR3 loop spans 15 amino acids. Trimming took 3 bases from V and 5 from J, leaving 17 bases between them. The CDR3 region has the DNA TGTGCCAGCAGCGCGGGGGGAACGGGGCGGTATGGCTACACCTTC. Protein sequence: CASSAGGTGRYGYTF.

This CDR3 reads CASSWAGTGELFF. The CDR3 DNA reads TGTGCCAGCAGCTGGGCGGGCACTGGGGAGCTGTTTTTT. The chain links TRBV7-2 to TRBJ2-2; D may be TRBD2 (5 bases). The CDR3 has 13 amino acids. The germline V gene has CDR1 SGHTA and CDR2 FQGNSA. Trimming took 4 bases from V and 8 from J, leaving 11 bases between them. The whole variable domain, remainder taken from reference TRBV7-2 and TRBJ2-2, is GAGVSQSPSNKVTEKGKDVELRCDPISGHTALYWYRQSLGQGLEFLIYFQGNSAPDKSGLPSDRFSAERTGGSVSTLTIQRTQQEDSAVYLCASSWAGTGELFFGEGSRLTVL.

This clone came up a few times. The chain carries TRBV7-8 and TRBJ1-1; D is unclear. Deletions cut 1 base from V and 7 bases from J, with 4 bases between. The CDR3 length is 11 residues. CDR1 SGHVS and CDR2 FQNEAQ come from the germline V gene. For the CDR3, the DNA is TGTGCCAGCAGCTTAGGTCTTGAAGCTTTCTTT. Protein product: CASSLGLEAFF.

The V gene is TRBV15, the J gene TRBJ2-1; D is perhaps TRBD2 (5 bases). Trimming pared 5 bases from V and 0 bases from J, leaving 11 bases between. Germline lookup yields CDR1 LNHNV and CDR2 YYDKDF (reference sequence). This CDR3 is 15 amino acids long. This chain's CDR3 is CATSARRGSYNEQFF. As DNA, the CDR3 is TGTGCCACCAGCGCCCGCCGGGGCTCCTACAATGAGCAGTTCTTC.

The gene calls are TRBV2 and TRBJ1-2; D uncertain. CDR1 SNHLY and CDR2 FYNNEI come from the germline V gene. The CDR3 loop spans 16 amino acids. Trimming stripped 7 bases from V and 3 bases from J, with 21 bases between. The DNA for the CDR3 is TGTGCCAGCATGAAGAACAGTTTCTTCGATGACTATGGCTACACCTTC. This sequence encodes CASMKNSFFDDYGYTF. Complete variable domain (other parts from reference TRBV2 and TRBJ1-2): EPEVTQTPSHQVTQMGQEVILRCVPISNHLYFYWYRQILGQKVEFLVSFYNNEISEKSEIFDDQFSVERPDGSNFTLKIRSTKLEDSAMYFCASMKNSFFDDYGYTFGSGTRLTVV.

The chain employs TRBV4-2 and TRBJ2-1; 8 bases match TRBD1. Germline trimming cut 3 bases from V and 0 bases from J; bases unmatched to any gene: 4. The CDR3 runs to 16 residues. Germline values: CDR1 LGHNA, CDR2 YNFKEQ. CDR3 nucleotides: TGTGCCAGCAGCCACGGGGACAGGAGCTCCTACAATGAGCAGTTCTTC. Encoded protein: CASSHGDRSSYNEQFF.

The J gene is TRBJ2-5, the V gene TRBV18; TRBD2 matches at 11 bases. V lost 3 bases and J lost 3; bases outside the gene matches: 6. CDR1 KGHSH and CDR2 LQKENI come from the germline V gene. The CDR3 spans 16 residues. The CDR3 is CASSPLYSGGEETQYF. CDR3 nucleotide sequence: TGTGCCAGCTCACCCCTTTATAGCGGGGGGGAAGAGACCCAGTACTTC. Using reference TRBV18 and TRBJ2-5 for the parts outside the CDR3, the full variable domain is NAGVMQNPRHLVRRRGQEARLRCSPMKGHSHVYWYRQLPEEGLKFMVYLQKENIIDESGMPKERFSAEFPKEGPSILRIQQVVRGDSAAYFCASSPLYSGGEETQYFGPGTRLLVL.

V usage is TRBV5-1 and J usage is TRBJ2-3; D ambiguous. This CDR3 contains 15 residues. Germline lookup yields CDR1 SGHRS and CDR2 YFSETQ. V lost 0 bases and J 0 bases, leaving 8 bases between the germline ends. DNA for the CDR3: TGCGCCAGCAGCTTGGCGGCAGCGAGCACAGATACGCAGTATTTT. It codes for CASSLAAASTDTQYF.

V and J are TRBV27 and TRBJ1-5; D may be TRBD1 (5 bases). V was trimmed by 2 bases and J by 4 bases, leaving 9 bases between them. Per germline, CDR1 MNHEY and CDR2 SMNVEV (reference sequence). This CDR3 has 14 amino acids. The CDR3 here is CASSLQGPNQPQHF. As DNA, the CDR3 is TGTGCCAGCAGTTTACAGGGTCCTAATCAGCCCCAGCATTTT.

The rearrangement joins TRBV7-2 to TRBJ2-2; 14 bases align to TRBD2. The CDR3 is 16 residues long. CDR1 and CDR2 from the germline V gene are SGHTA and FQGNSA. J was trimmed by 6 bases and V by 3 bases; bases with no gene match: 3. Here the CDR3 DNA reads TGTGCCAGCAGCTTCCGGACTAGCGGGGGGCCCGGGGAGCTGTTTTTT. Translated: CASSFRTSGGPGELFF.

This sequence joins TRBV3-1 (or the pseudogene TRBV3-2) and TRBJ2-5; D is undetermined. V was pared by 6 bases and J by 1 base, with 18 bases between. The V gene's germline CDR1 is LGHDT and CDR2 YNNKEL (reference sequence). The CDR3 has 16 residues. CDR3 sequence (DNA): TGTGCCAGCAGTTTAGCCGCCCCTAGGCTCCAAGAGACCCAGTACTTC. Amino acid sequence: CASSLAAPRLQETQYF.

The chain recombines TRBV3-1 (or the pseudogene TRBV3-2) with TRBJ1-1, with D tentatively TRBD1 (5 bases). Trimming removed 6 bases at V and 2 bases at J, with 10 bases between. The CDR3 contains 13 residues. Germline CDR1 and CDR2: LGHDT and YNNKEL (reference sequence). CDR3 sequence: CASRPDRNTEAFF. CDR3 nucleotides: TGTGCCAGCAGACCAGACAGAAACACTGAAGCTTTCTTT.

The V gene is TRBV5-8, the J gene TRBJ1-1; 8 nucleotides agree with TRBD1. The CDR3 is made up of 15 amino acids. The V gene end was trimmed by 6 bases and the J gene end by 0 bases; junction bases not matched to a gene: 7. Germline CDR1 and CDR2: SGHTS and YDEGEE. CDR3 residues: CASTLTGGVNTEAFF. CDR3 sequence (DNA): TGTGCCAGCACCCTTACAGGGGGGGTGAACACTGAAGCTTTCTTT.

The V call is TRBV5-5, the J call TRBJ2-7; unclear D gene. The CDR3 loop spans 15 amino acids. Germline CDR1 is SGHKS and CDR2 is YYEKEE (reference sequence). V dropped 0 bases and J dropped 1 base, with 11 bases sitting between them. For the CDR3, the DNA is TGTGCCAGCAGCTTGGCTCAGGATCCATCCTACGAGCAGTACTTC. Protein product: CASSLAQDPSYEQYF.

The genes are TRBV4-2 and TRBJ1-5, with D hard to call. The CDR3 spans 15 residues. Germline assignment: CDR1 LGHNA and CDR2 YNFKEQ. The germline V and J ends were trimmed by 0 bases and 0 bases, with 6 bases remaining between them. The chain's CDR3 is CASSQDRDSNQPQHF. The CDR3 nucleotides are TGTGCCAGCAGCCAAGATCGGGATAGCAATCAGCCCCAGCATTTT.

The genes are TRBV6-5 and TRBJ1-2; D might be TRBD1 (5 bases). The CDR3 is 13 residues long. Trimming left V 7 bases short and J 6 bases short, with 15 bases between. Per germline, CDR1 MNHEY and CDR2 SVGAGI. The CDR3 DNA is TGTGCCAGCACATCTGACAGCTTCAATGGCTACACCTTC. It codes for CASTSDSFNGYTF.